This T cell receptor (beta chain) was recovered during a study of blood T cell repertoires in COVID-19. Study-level background: Sites across the United States, Italy and Spain contributed samples from acute and convalescent COVID-19.

The germline gives CDR1 MGHDK, CDR2 SYGVNS. The CDR3 extends over 14 amino acids. Trimming took off 0 bases at V and 7 bases at J, with 9 bases between the two ends. Enrolled through a virtual design, the participants were between 18 and 89 years of age and came from about two dozen US areas. Participants classified as exposed had met a COVID-19 case within 2 weeks before study entry. TCRdb keeps only in-frame clones here, not all; method: immunoSEQ multiplex PCR. This sample has about 350,000 clones, with approximately 91% found just once. The sample comprised PBMCs or T cells enriched from blood (not recorded which). This TCR was sampled from a young woman who had been exposed to COVID-19. This chain links TRBV25-1 with TRBJ2-2; D might be TRBD2 (5 bases). The CDR3 coding sequence is TGTGCCAGCAGTGAATACGGGGAGAACGGGGAGCTGTTTTTT. This codes for CASSEYGENGELFF.